Listed below are T cell receptor beta chains from one sample, sequenced in a study of control samples from healthy donors and cancer patients. Repertoires were generated with immunoSEQ multiplex PCR, while TCRdb's copy carries only in-frame clones and drops some. The sample has 50,000 or so clones, about four fifths seen once. The sequenced sample consisted of blood. Every receptor here comes from a man aged 65-85 years in good health. CDR3s leave out the opening cysteine and the closing phenylalanine or tryptophan.

v_gene: TRBV6-6
j_gene: TRBJ1-5
len: 12
CDR3aa: ASSYGELNQPQH

v_gene: TRBV9
j_gene: TRBJ2-1
len: 14
CDR3aa: ASSVSGGHGDNEQF

v_gene: TRBV2
j_gene: TRBJ2-3
len: 9
CDR3aa: ASSVKDTQY

v_gene: TRBV30
j_gene: TRBJ1-1
len: 13
CDR3aa: AWRPEQGLNTEAF

v_gene: TRBV5-1
j_gene: TRBJ2-1
len: 13
CDR3aa: ASSSIAGGRNEQF

v_gene: TRBV7-8
j_gene: TRBJ1-4
len: 13
CDR3aa: ASSLSRTQTGKLF

v_gene: TRBV24-1
j_gene: TRBJ2-7
len: 12
CDR3aa: ATSDLMDSYEQY

v_gene: TRBV28
j_gene: TRBJ1-2
len: 10
CDR3aa: ASSRPNYGYT

v_gene: TRBV9
j_gene: TRBJ2-3
len: 13
CDR3aa: ASSVGTGTTDTQY

v_gene: TRBV30
j_gene: TRBJ2-7
len: 11
CDR3aa: AWRGTSLGVQY

v_gene: TRBV9
j_gene: TRBJ2-7
len: 13
CDR3aa: ASSVAGTATYEQY

v_gene: TRBV19
j_gene: TRBJ2-1
len: 14
CDR3aa: ASSNQLAGGYNEQF

v_gene: TRBV14
j_gene: TRBJ2-7
len: 12
CDR3aa: ASSQGRGLYEQY

v_gene: TRBV28
j_gene: TRBJ2-1
len: 13
CDR3aa: ASTQGLAGDNEQF

v_gene: TRBV29-1
j_gene: TRBJ2-5
len: 12
CDR3aa: SVEDVFQGWAQY

v_gene: TRBV9
j_gene: TRBJ1-1
len: 11
CDR3aa: ASSGQTNTEAF

v_gene: TRBV7-7
j_gene: TRBJ2-5
len: 11
CDR3aa: ASSLALGGTQY

v_gene: TRBV6-2/TRBV6-3
j_gene: TRBJ2-5
len: 12
CDR3aa: ASSPTARGETQY

v_gene: TRBV7-9
j_gene: TRBJ2-7
len: 13
CDR3aa: ASSLRGGLPYEQY

v_gene: TRBV6-2/TRBV6-3
j_gene: TRBJ1-1
len: 12
CDR3aa: ASSPGGGYTEAF

v_gene: TRBV11-3
j_gene: TRBJ2-7
len: 11
CDR3aa: ASSRGQLYEQY

v_gene: TRBV7-2
j_gene: TRBJ2-7
len: 11
CDR3aa: ASSRDWTYEQY

v_gene: TRBV28
j_gene: TRBJ2-7
len: 12
CDR3aa: ASSLNGLNYEQY

v_gene: TRBV6-5
j_gene: TRBJ1-1
len: 13
CDR3aa: ASIQTGPGNTEAF

v_gene: TRBV27
j_gene: TRBJ1-5
len: 11
CDR3aa: ASSSRRDQPQH

v_gene: TRBV7-2
j_gene: TRBJ2-5
len: 14
CDR3aa: ASSSIGRGGQETQY

v_gene: TRBV2
j_gene: TRBJ1-1
len: 11
CDR3aa: ASGLQWNTEAF

v_gene: TRBV20-1
j_gene: TRBJ1-1
len: 11
CDR3aa: SASLHMNTEAF

v_gene: TRBV7-9
j_gene: TRBJ1-4
len: 14
CDR3aa: ASTRDRGPEGEKLF

v_gene: TRBV6-5
j_gene: TRBJ2-1
len: 13
CDR3aa: ASSNPGGRHNEQF

v_gene: TRBV5-1
j_gene: TRBJ1-2
len: 10
CDR3aa: ASSSNRDGYT

v_gene: TRBV10-3
j_gene: TRBJ2-4
len: 12
CDR3aa: AISDSRGPNIQY

v_gene: TRBV2
j_gene: TRBJ2-3
len: 10
CDR3aa: ASSRRTGTQY

v_gene: TRBV12-3/TRBV12-4
j_gene: TRBJ1-2
len: 10
CDR3aa: ASSFMNYGYT

v_gene: TRBV28
j_gene: TRBJ2-3
len: 15
CDR3aa: ASTSATGVMGTDTQY

v_gene: TRBV5-1
j_gene: TRBJ2-3
len: 10
CDR3aa: ASRGEGDTQY

v_gene: TRBV19
j_gene: TRBJ2-7
len: 14
CDR3aa: ASSMALTGGGHKQY

v_gene: TRBV7-2
j_gene: TRBJ1-6
len: 15
CDR3aa: ASSSRTANSYNSPLH

v_gene: TRBV11-2
j_gene: TRBJ2-1
len: 13
CDR3aa: ASSSAVGLDGEQF

v_gene: TRBV5-1
j_gene: TRBJ2-7
len: 14
CDR3aa: ASSGTAGAGSYEQY

v_gene: TRBV15
j_gene: TRBJ2-5
len: 14
CDR3aa: ATQPGATRGGETQY

v_gene: TRBV5-4
j_gene: TRBJ1-6
len: 12
CDR3aa: ASGTQSENSPLH

v_gene: TRBV15
j_gene: TRBJ1-5
len: 13
CDR3aa: ATSRETAAEQPQH

v_gene: TRBV11-3
j_gene: TRBJ2-7
len: 13
CDR3aa: ASSSQRQVSYEQY

v_gene: TRBV29-1
j_gene: TRBJ1-4
len: 8
CDR3aa: SVGDEKLF

v_gene: TRBV5-1
j_gene: TRBJ2-3
len: 16
CDR3aa: ASSLAFTSGESTDTQY

v_gene: TRBV12-3/TRBV12-4
j_gene: TRBJ1-2
len: 11
CDR3aa: ASSPPEDDGYT

v_gene: TRBV5-1
j_gene: TRBJ1-2
len: 14
CDR3aa: ASSLVVSQQGEGYT

v_gene: TRBV5-1
j_gene: TRBJ2-3
len: 10
CDR3aa: ASSSDSYTQY